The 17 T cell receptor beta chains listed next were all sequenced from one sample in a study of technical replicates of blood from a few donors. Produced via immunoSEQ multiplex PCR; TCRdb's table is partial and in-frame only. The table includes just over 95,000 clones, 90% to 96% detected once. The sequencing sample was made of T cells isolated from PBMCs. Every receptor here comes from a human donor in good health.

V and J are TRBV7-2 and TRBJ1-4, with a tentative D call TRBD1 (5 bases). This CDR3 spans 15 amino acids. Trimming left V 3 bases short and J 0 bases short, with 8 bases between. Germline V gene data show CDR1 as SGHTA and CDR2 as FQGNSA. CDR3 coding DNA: TGTGCCAGCAGCTTTCAGGGTGCAACTAATGAAAAACTGTTTTTT. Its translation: CASSFQGATNEKLFF.

The CDR3 is CASSHASGFRETQYF. The CDR3 nucleotides are TGCGCCAGCAGTCACGCTAGCGGTTTTAGGGAGACCCAGTACTTC. The V call is TRBV23-1, the J call TRBJ2-5, with 7 bases fitting TRBD2. TRBV23-1 is an ORF, with its function uncertain. This CDR3 has 15 residues. V lost 3 bases to trimming and J lost 5 bases; unmatched junction nucleotides: 9.

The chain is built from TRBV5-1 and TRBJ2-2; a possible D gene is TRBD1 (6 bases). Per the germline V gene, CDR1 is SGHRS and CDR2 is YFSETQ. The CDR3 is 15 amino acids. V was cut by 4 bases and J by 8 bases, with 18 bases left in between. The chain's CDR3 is CASSGIDQGSGELFF. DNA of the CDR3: TGCGCCAGCAGCGGAATAGACCAGGGGTCTGGGGAGCTGTTTTTT. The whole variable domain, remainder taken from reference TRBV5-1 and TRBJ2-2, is KAGVTQTPRYLIKTRGQQVTLSCSPISGHRSVSWYQQTPGQGLQFLFEYFSETQRNKGNFPGRFSGRQFSNSRSEMNVSTLELGDSALYLCASSGIDQGSGELFFGEGSRLTVL.

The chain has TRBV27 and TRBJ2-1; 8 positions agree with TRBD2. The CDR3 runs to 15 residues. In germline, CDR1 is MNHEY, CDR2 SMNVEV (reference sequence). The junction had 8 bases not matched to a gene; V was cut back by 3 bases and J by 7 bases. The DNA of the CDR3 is TGTGCCAGCAGTTTTAGCGGGAAAGGACCAAATGAGCAGTTCTTC. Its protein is CASSFSGKGPNEQFF.

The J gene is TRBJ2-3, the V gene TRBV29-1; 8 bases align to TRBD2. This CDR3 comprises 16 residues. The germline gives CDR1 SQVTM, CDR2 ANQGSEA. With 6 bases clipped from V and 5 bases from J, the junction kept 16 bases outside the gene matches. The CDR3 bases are TGCAGCGTGGTGGGACTAGGAGTGACGGGCGGAGATACGCAGTATTTT. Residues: CSVVGLGVTGGDTQYF.

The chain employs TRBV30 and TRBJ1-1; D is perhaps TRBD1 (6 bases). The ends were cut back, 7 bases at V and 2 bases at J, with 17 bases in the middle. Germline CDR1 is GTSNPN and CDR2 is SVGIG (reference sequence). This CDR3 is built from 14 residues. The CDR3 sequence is CAYFQGRGNTEAFF. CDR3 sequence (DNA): TGTGCCTATTTCCAGGGGAGAGGCAACACTGAAGCTTTCTTT.

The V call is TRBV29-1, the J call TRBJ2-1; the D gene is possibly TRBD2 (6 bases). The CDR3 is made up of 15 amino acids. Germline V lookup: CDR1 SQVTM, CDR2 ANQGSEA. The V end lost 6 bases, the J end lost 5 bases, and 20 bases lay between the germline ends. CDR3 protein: CSVTGLPNPHNEQFF. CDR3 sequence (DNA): TGCAGCGTAACGGGACTCCCCAACCCCCACAATGAGCAGTTCTTC.

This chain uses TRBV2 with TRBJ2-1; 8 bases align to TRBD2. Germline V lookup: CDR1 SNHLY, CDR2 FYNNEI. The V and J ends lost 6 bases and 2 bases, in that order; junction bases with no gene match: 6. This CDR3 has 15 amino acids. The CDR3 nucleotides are TGTGCCAGCAGCCAGCGGGGGCTAACCTACAATGAGCAGTTCTTC. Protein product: CASSQRGLTYNEQFF.

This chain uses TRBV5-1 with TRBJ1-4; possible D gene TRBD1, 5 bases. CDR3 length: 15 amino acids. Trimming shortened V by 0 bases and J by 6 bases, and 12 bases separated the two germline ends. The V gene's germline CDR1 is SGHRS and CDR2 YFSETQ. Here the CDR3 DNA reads TGCGCCAGCAGCTTGGTTGGGGCCCGGGATGAAAAACTGTTTTTT. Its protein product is CASSLVGARDEKLFF.

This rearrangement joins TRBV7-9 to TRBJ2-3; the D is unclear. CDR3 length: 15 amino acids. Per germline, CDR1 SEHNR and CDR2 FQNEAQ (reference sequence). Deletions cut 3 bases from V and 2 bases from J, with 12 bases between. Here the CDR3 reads CASSFPRPYTDTQYF. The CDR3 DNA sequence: TGTGCCAGCAGCTTTCCCAGGCCCTACACAGATACGCAGTATTTT.

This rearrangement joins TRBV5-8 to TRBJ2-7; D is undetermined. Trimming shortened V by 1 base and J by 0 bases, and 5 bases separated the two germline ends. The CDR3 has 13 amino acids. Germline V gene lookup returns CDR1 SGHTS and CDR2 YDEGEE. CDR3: CASSLPNSYEQYF. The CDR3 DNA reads TGTGCCAGCAGCTTGCCCAACTCCTACGAGCAGTACTTC.

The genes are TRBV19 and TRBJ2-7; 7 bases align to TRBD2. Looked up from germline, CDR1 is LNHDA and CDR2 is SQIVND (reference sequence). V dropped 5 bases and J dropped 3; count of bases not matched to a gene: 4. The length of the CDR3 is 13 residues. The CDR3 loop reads CASSPSGVYEQYF. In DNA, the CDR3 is TGTGCCAGTAGTCCAAGCGGGGTCTACGAGCAGTACTTC.

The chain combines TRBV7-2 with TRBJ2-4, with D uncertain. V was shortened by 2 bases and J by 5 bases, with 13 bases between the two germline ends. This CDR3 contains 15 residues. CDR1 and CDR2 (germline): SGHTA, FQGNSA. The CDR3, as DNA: TGTGCCAGCAGCTTATTGTGGCAGATGGAAAACATTCAGTACTTC. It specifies CASSLLWQMENIQYF.

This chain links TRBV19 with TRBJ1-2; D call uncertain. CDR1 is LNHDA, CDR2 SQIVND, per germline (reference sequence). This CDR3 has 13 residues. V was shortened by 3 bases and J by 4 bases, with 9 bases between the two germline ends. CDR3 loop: CASSMGGPYGYTF. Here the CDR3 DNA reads TGTGCCAGTAGTATGGGAGGGCCCTATGGCTACACCTTC.

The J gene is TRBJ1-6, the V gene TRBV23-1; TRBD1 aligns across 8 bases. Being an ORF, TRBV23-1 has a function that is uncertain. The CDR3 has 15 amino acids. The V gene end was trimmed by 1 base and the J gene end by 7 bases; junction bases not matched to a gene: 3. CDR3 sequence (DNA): TGCGCCAGCAGTCAATTGACAGGGGTAAATTCACCCCTCCACTTT. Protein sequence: CASSQLTGVNSPLHF.

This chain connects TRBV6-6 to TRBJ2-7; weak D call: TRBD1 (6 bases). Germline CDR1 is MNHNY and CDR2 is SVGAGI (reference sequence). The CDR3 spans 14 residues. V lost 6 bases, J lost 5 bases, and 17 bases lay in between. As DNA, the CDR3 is TGTGCCAGCAGCCCCCTCGGCAGGGGCAACGAGCAGTACTTC. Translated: CASSPLGRGNEQYF.

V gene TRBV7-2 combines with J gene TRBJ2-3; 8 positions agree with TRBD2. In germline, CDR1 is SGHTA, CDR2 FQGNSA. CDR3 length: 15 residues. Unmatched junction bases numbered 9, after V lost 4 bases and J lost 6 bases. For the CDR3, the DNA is TGTGCCAGCAGCTACCCCAGCGGGGGTATTGATACGCAGTATTTT. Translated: CASSYPSGGIDTQYF.